These 28 T cell receptor beta chains were all obtained from the same sample, sequenced in a study of early T cells in non-severe SARS-CoV-2 infection. MiXCR, applied by TCRdb to the 5' RACE reads, yields one record per CDR3 protein. The data contain about 50,000 distinct CDR3 sequences, about 5.2% of them seen just once; the ten biggest clones take up under 7%. The sample in question was whole blood, obtained at baseline. These receptors all stem from an adult who was a healthcare worker with PCR-confirmed SARS-CoV-2 infection or an uninfected control (not recorded which).

The sample holds many counts of this clonotype. The chain combines TRBV4-1 with TRBJ1-6; no clear D. Trimming removed 0 bases at V and 4 bases at J, with 7 bases between. The CDR3 loop spans 15 amino acids. The germline V gene encodes CDR1 MGHRA and CDR2 YSYEKL. CDR3 nucleotides: TGCGCCAGCAGCCAAGAAATGGGTTATAATTCACCCCTCCACTTT. Amino acid sequence: CASSQEMGYNSPLHF.

This clonotype appeared a few times. The J gene is TRBJ2-1, the V gene TRBV20-1, with D possibly being TRBD1 (6 bases). V was pared by 3 bases and J by 2 bases, with 14 bases between. Germline V gene lookup returns CDR1 DFQATT and CDR2 SNEGSKA (reference sequence). The CDR3 runs to 15 residues. CDR3 coding DNA: TGCAGTGCTAGCATGGACAGCGGACCCTACAATGAGCAGTTCTTC. It specifies CSASMDSGPYNEQFF.

The table lists this clonotype with many counts. J is TRBJ2-1 and V is TRBV5-1; no firm D call. The CDR3 sequence is 12 residues long. Trimming pared 1 base from V and 8 bases from J, leaving 7 bases between. CDR1 and CDR2 (germline): SGHRS, YFSETQ. In DNA form, the CDR3 reads TGCGCCAGCAGCTTGAATTCGTATGAGCAGTTCTTC. This encodes CASSLNSYEQFF.

The table lists this clonotype with many counts. The chain employs TRBV19 and TRBJ2-3, with TRBD2 identical over 7 bases. V lost 5 bases, J lost 2 bases, and 10 bases stayed unmatched. Looked up from germline, CDR1 is LNHDA and CDR2 is SQIVND (reference sequence). The CDR3 consists of 16 residues. The CDR3, as DNA: TGTGCCAGTAGTGTCCTAGCGGTTACAGCCACAGATACGCAGTATTTT. Translated: CASSVLAVTATDTQYF.

As DNA, the CDR3 is TGCAGTGCTAGTGTCCGAGCATCCTACAATGAGCAGTTCTTC. Residues: CSASVRASYNEQFF. The chain recombines TRBV20-1 with TRBJ2-1; no definite D call. The length of the CDR3 is 14 residues. V was pared by 3 bases and J by 1 base, with 10 bases between. The germline V gene encodes CDR1 DFQATT and CDR2 SNEGSKA (reference sequence).

There are many counts of this clonotype. CDR3 sequence (DNA): TGTGCCAGCGGTCCCCAGGGGGCTCTTTCACCCCTCCACTTT. The encoded protein is CASGPQGALSPLHF. The chain joins TRBV6-1 to TRBJ1-6; 8 nucleotides line up with TRBD1. Germline assignment: CDR1 MNHNS and CDR2 SASEGT. J was trimmed by 9 bases and V by 8 bases; bases with no gene match: 9. The CDR3 has 14 residues.

This clonotype was recorded many times. The chain combines TRBV29-1 with TRBJ2-5; the match to TRBD2 covers 10 bases. Looked up from germline, CDR1 is SQVTM and CDR2 is ANQGSEA. V was clipped by 6 bases and J by 2 bases; unmatched bases: 3. CDR3 length: 13 amino acids. The CDR3 protein is CSVAGGPQETQYF. The CDR3 DNA is TGCAGCGTAGCGGGAGGGCCGCAAGAGACCCAGTACTTC.

This clonotype was recorded at least ten times. V gene TRBV5-4 combines with J gene TRBJ1-3; D gene uncertain. The V gene lost 0 bases and the J gene lost 1 base, with 11 bases spanning the gap. Germline assignment: CDR1 SGHNT and CDR2 YYREEE (reference sequence). This CDR3 has 16 residues. For the CDR3, the DNA is TGTGCCAGCAGCTTGGACCCGTTAGGATCTGGAAACACCATATATTTT. This translates into CASSLDPLGSGNTIYF.

On this clonotype: This may be a read error: a much more frequent sequence differs by one nucleotide. The chain combines TRBV6-5 with TRBJ2-7; 8 bases line up with TRBD1. CDR1 and CDR2 from the germline V gene are MNHEY and SVGAGI. The CDR3 spans 13 residues. The CDR3 nucleotides read TGTGTCAGCAGCCGCGGACAGGGCGGAGAGCAGTACTTC. As protein: CVSSRGQGGEQYF.

This chain joins TRBV27 and TRBJ2-7; perhaps TRBD1 as D (6 bases). The CDR3 consists of 12 residues. The V and J ends lost 5 bases and 7 bases respectively, with 12 bases between them. CDR1 and CDR2 from the germline V gene are MNHEY and SMNVEV (reference sequence). CDR3 residues: CASSIQGAEQYF. Here the CDR3 DNA reads TGTGCCAGCAGTATACAGGGCGCGGAGCAGTACTTC.

Ten or more counts support this clonotype. The rearrangement uses TRBV20-1 and TRBJ2-5; the match to TRBD2 covers 9 bases. Germline trimming cut 5 bases from V and 1 base from J; bases unmatched to any gene: 2. The CDR3 has 13 residues. The V gene's germline CDR1 is DFQATT and CDR2 SNEGSKA (reference sequence). CDR3 loop: CSALAGLQETQYF. CDR3 nucleotide sequence: TGCAGTGCTCTAGCGGGACTCCAAGAGACCCAGTACTTC.

Many counts were recorded for this clonotype. This sequence joins TRBV7-9 and TRBJ2-7, with D possibly TRBD1 on 6 matching bases. Germline V gene lookup returns CDR1 SEHNR and CDR2 FQNEAQ (reference sequence). Trimming left V 5 bases short and J 0 bases short, with 17 bases between. This CDR3 is 16 amino acids long. DNA for the CDR3: TGTGCCAGCAGCCCCCAGAAGGGGGTCCTCTCCTACGAGCAGTACTTC. Its translation is CASSPQKGVLSYEQYF.

The sample holds many counts of this clonotype. This chain uses TRBV7-9 with TRBJ2-7; 8 bases map to TRBD1. The germline V gene encodes CDR1 SEHNR and CDR2 FQNEAQ (reference sequence). J gave up 2 bases and V 1 base, and 1 base lay outside the gene matches. This CDR3 is built from 14 residues. CDR3 in amino acids: CASSLDRGAYEQYF. The CDR3 coding sequence is TGTGCCAGCAGCTTAGACAGGGGGGCCTACGAGCAGTACTTC.

The chain combines TRBV5-1 with TRBJ1-1; 8 bases line up with TRBD1. The V gene's germline CDR1 is SGHRS and CDR2 YFSETQ. V lost 3 bases and J lost 2; bases outside the gene matches: 24. The CDR3 has 21 residues. CDR3 residues: CASSSVPLGGTGTGLNTEAFF. CDR3 DNA: TGCGCCAGCAGCTCCGTGCCGTTGGGGGGTACCGGGACAGGACTCAACACTGAAGCTTTCTTT.

This clonotype has at least ten counts. The chain links TRBV4-1 to TRBJ2-1; no definite D call. The V and J ends lost 0 bases and 8 bases respectively, with 14 bases between them. Germline loops: CDR1 MGHRA, CDR2 YSYEKL. The CDR3 consists of 15 residues. This CDR3 reads CASSQDWAFVDEQFF. In nucleotides, the CDR3 is TGCGCCAGCAGCCAAGATTGGGCTTTCGTCGATGAGCAGTTCTTC.

The chain has TRBV11-2 and TRBJ2-7; D remains ambiguous. The V and J ends lost 4 bases and 5 bases respectively, with 15 bases between them. Germline V gives CDR1 SGHAT, CDR2 FQNNGV. The length of the CDR3 is 14 residues. The CDR3: CASSSTKSPHEQYF. The CDR3 DNA reads TGTGCCAGCAGCTCGACGAAATCCCCCCACGAGCAGTACTTC.

As concerns this clonotype: Just one base apart from a much larger clone, this may be a read error. The V and J genes are TRBV3-1 and TRBJ2-7; unclear D gene. Germline V gives CDR1 LGHDT, CDR2 YNNKEL (reference sequence). Trimming removed 7 bases from V and 0 bases from J, with 19 bases in between. The CDR3 loop spans 16 amino acids. CDR3 sequence reads: CASTTTYLGNSYEQYF. The CDR3 coding sequence is TGTGCCAGCACAACGACCTATCTAGGAAACTCCTACGAGCAGTACTTC.

At least ten counts were recorded for this clonotype. The chain is built from TRBV18 and TRBJ1-1; D is perhaps TRBD1 (5 bases). Germline assignment: CDR1 KGHSH and CDR2 LQKENI. V was shortened by 1 base and J by 5 bases, with 8 bases between the two germline ends. The CDR3 is 13 residues long. The CDR3, as DNA: TGTGCCAGCTCACCACAGGGGCGGACTGAAGCTTTCTTT. It codes for CASSPQGRTEAFF.

At least ten counts were recorded for this clonotype. The chain couples TRBV7-3 to TRBJ2-1; D unresolved. The CDR3 sequence is 13 residues long. Germline CDR1 and CDR2: SGHTA and FQGTGA. V was trimmed by 1 base and J by 7 bases, leaving 8 bases between them. The CDR3 sequence is CASSLRQYNEQFF. In DNA form, the CDR3 reads TGTGCCAGCAGCTTAAGGCAATATAATGAGCAGTTCTTC.

This sequence joins TRBV6-5 and TRBJ2-3; 10 positions match TRBD2. This CDR3 region has 16 residues. Germline-derived CDR1 and CDR2 are MNHEY and SVGAGI. The V segment lost 0 bases and the J segment 2 bases; nucleotides outside the gene matches: 2. CDR3 sequence reads: CASSYSLAGSTDTQYF. The CDR3 region has the DNA TGTGCCAGCAGTTACTCACTAGCGGGGTCCACAGATACGCAGTATTTT.

This clonotype was picked up many times. This chain connects TRBV30 to TRBJ2-7, with D uncertain. CDR3 length: 12 residues. V was shortened by 4 bases and J by 1 base, with 8 bases between the two germline ends. Germline V gene lookup returns CDR1 GTSNPN and CDR2 SVGIG (reference sequence). The CDR3 sequence: CAWNSASYEQYF. The CDR3 DNA reads as TGTGCCTGGAATTCGGCGTCCTACGAGCAGTACTTC.

This clonotype was counted only a few times. The gene calls are TRBV12-3 or TRBV12-4 and TRBJ1-1, with D perhaps TRBD1 (6 bases). The CDR3 has 14 amino acids. V was clipped by 2 bases and J by 0 bases, with 7 bases between them. CDR3 nucleotide sequence: TGTGCCAGCAGTTTACCAGGGGTGAACACTGAAGCTTTCTTT. It specifies CASSLPGVNTEAFF.

The CDR3 loop reads CASSQGVGDRAYEQYF. The CDR3 region has the DNA TGTGCCAGCAGCCAAGGGGTCGGGGACAGGGCCTACGAGCAGTACTTC. V gene TRBV3-1 combines with J gene TRBJ2-7; TRBD1 aligns across 9 bases. The CDR3 is 16 residues long. The V and J ends lost 1 base and 2 bases, in that order; junction bases with no gene match: 6. Germline values: CDR1 LGHDT, CDR2 YNNKEL (reference sequence).

The chain couples TRBV30 to TRBJ1-4, with D perhaps matching TRBD1 (5 bases). The CDR3 extends over 14 amino acids. V was trimmed by 3 bases and J by 4 bases, leaving 12 bases between them. Germline V CDR1 and CDR2: GTSNPN, SVGIG (reference sequence). CDR3: CAWRGRAGNEKLFF. Here the CDR3 DNA reads TGTGCCTGGAGGGGACGGGCCGGTAATGAAAAACTGTTTTTT. Variable domain in full (rest from reference TRBV30 and TRBJ1-4): SQTIHQWPATLVQPVGSPLSLECTVEGTSNPNLYWYRQAAGRGLQLLFYSVGIGQISSEVPQNLSASRPQDRQFILSSKKLLLSDSGFYLCAWRGRAGNEKLFFGSGTQLSVL.

This clonotype was recorded many times. The chain combines TRBV4-1 with TRBJ2-5, with no clear D. This CDR3 region has 15 residues. Trimming pared 1 base from V and 0 bases from J, leaving 9 bases between. Germline CDR1 MGHRA, CDR2 YSYEKL. This chain's CDR3 is CASSQAPRNQETQYF. DNA of the CDR3: TGCGCCAGCAGCCAAGCCCCGAGAAACCAAGAGACCCAGTACTTC.

There are a few counts of this clonotype. The gene calls are TRBV2 and TRBJ2-3; 7 bases agree with TRBD2. This CDR3 contains 15 residues. After removal of 4 bases from V and 2 bases from J, the junction contained 6 bases not matched to a gene. CDR1 SNHLY and CDR2 FYNNEI come from the germline V gene. The CDR3 loop is CASSVWRGITDTQYF. CDR3 DNA sequence: TGTGCCAGCAGTGTGTGGCGGGGGATCACAGATACGCAGTATTTT.

The table lists this clonotype with many counts. The gene calls are TRBV6-1 and TRBJ1-5; 7 bases fit TRBD1. V lost 0 bases and J lost 0; bases outside the gene matches: 2. CDR3 size: 16 residues. From germline, CDR1 is MNHNS and CDR2 SASEGT. The CDR3 nucleotides read TGTGCCAGCAGTGAAGCCGGGACAGCTAGCAATCAGCCCCAGCATTTT. Its protein is CASSEAGTASNQPQHF.

This clonotype showed up many times. This chain uses TRBV5-6 with TRBJ1-1, with no clear D. In germline, CDR1 is SGHDT, CDR2 YYEEEE. The CDR3 length is 13 residues. V gave up 1 base and J gave up 10 bases, with 14 bases separating them. This CDR3 reads CASSLLPSWTAFF. In DNA, the CDR3 is TGTGCCAGCAGCTTGTTGCCCAGTTGGACAGCTTTCTTT.